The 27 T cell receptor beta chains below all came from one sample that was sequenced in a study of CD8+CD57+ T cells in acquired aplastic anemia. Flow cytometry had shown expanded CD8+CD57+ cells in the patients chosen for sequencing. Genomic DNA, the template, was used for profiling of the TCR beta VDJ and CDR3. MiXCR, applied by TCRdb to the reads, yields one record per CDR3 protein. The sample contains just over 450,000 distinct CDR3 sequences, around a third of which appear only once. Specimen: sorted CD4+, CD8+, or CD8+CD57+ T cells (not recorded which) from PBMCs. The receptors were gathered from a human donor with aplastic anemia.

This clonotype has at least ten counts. In DNA, the CDR3 is TGTGCCACCAGCAGGTACAGGGGGCCCTCGGTAGACTATGGCTACACCTTC. Protein product: CATSRYRGPSVDYGYTF. The chain couples TRBV15 to TRBJ1-2, with 9 bases that match TRBD1. V lost 3 bases to trimming and J lost 3 bases; unmatched junction nucleotides: 11. Looked up from germline, CDR1 is LNHNV and CDR2 is YYDKDF (reference sequence). This CDR3 is built from 17 residues.

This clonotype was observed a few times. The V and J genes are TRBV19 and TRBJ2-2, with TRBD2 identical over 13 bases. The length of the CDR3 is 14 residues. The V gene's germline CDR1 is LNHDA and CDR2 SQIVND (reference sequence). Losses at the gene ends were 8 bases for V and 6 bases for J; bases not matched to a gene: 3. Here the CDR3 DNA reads TGTGCCAGTCGGACTAGCGGGAGCGCCGGGGAGCTGTTTTTT. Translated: CASRTSGSAGELFF.

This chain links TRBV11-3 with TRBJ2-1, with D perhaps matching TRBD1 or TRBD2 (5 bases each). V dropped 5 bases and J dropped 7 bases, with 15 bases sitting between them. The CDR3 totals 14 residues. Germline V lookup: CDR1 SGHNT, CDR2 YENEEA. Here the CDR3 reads CASSERAGANEQFF. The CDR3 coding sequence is TGTGCCAGCAGCGAACGGGCCGGGGCGAATGAGCAGTTCTTC. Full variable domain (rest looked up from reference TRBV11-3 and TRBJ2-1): EAGVVQSPRYKIIEKKQPVAFWCNPISGHNTLYWYLQNLGQGPELLIRYENEEAVDDSQLPKDRFSAERLKGVDSTLKIQPAELGDSAVYLCASSERAGANEQFFGPGTRLTVL.

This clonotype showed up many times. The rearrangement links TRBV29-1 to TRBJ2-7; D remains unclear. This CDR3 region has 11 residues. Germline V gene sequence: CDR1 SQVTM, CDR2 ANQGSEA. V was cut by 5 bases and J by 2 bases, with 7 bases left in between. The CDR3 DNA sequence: TGCAGCGTTACTGGAGCCTACGAGCAGTACTTC. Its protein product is CSVTGAYEQYF.

CDR3 in DNA: TGTGCCAGCAGTGAAGACAGGAGGGGGTTGCAGACCCAGTACTTC. This codes for CASSEDRRGLQTQYF. This sequence joins TRBV2 and TRBJ2-5, with D possibly called TRBD1 or TRBD2 (6 bases each). Germline values: CDR1 SNHLY, CDR2 FYNNEI. Trimming shortened V by 1 base and J by 6 bases, and 15 bases separated the two germline ends. The CDR3 sequence is 15 residues long.

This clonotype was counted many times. CDR3 region: CSARDRGTGVEQYF. CDR3 nucleotides: TGCAGTGCTAGAGATAGGGGGACAGGGGTAGAGCAGTACTTC. The rearrangement joins TRBV20-1 to TRBJ2-7; TRBD1 matches at 10 bases. The junction had 6 bases not matched to a gene; V was cut back by 0 bases and J by 7 bases. Germline V gene sequence: CDR1 DFQATT, CDR2 SNEGSKA (reference sequence). This CDR3 is 14 amino acids long.

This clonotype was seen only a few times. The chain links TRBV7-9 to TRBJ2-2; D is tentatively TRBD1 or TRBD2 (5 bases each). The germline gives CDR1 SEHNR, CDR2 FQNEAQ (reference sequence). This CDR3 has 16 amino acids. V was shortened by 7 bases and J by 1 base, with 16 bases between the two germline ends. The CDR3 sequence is CASTPRGRLNTGELFF. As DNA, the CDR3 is TGTGCCAGCACCCCCCGGGGCAGGTTGAACACCGGGGAGCTGTTTTTT.

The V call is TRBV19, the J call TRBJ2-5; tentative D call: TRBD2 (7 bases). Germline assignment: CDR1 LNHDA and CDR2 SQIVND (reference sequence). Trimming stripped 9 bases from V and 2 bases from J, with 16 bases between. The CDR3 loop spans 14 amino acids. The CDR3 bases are TGTGCCAGCAGCCAAGGGGGGGTTCAAGAGACCCAGTACTTC. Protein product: CASSQGGVQETQYF.

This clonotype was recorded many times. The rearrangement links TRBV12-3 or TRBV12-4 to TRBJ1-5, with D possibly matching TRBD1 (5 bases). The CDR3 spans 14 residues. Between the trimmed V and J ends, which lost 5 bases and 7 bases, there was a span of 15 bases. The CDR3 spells CASSKGTAGQPQHF. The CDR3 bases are TGTGCCAGCAGTAAAGGGACGGCGGGACAGCCCCAGCATTTT.

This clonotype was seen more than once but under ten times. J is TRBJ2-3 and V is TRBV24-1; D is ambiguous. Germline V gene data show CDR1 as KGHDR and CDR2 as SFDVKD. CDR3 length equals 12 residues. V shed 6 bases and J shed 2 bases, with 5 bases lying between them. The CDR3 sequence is CATSFHTDTQYF. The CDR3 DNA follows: TGTGCCACCAGTTTCCACACAGATACGCAGTATTTT.

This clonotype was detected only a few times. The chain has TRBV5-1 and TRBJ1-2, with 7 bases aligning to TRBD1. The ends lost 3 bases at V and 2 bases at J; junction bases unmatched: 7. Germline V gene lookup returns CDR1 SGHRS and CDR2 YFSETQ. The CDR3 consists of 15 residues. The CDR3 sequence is CASSSGPGQNYGYTF. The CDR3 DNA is TGCGCCAGCAGCTCCGGACCGGGACAGAACTATGGCTACACCTTC.

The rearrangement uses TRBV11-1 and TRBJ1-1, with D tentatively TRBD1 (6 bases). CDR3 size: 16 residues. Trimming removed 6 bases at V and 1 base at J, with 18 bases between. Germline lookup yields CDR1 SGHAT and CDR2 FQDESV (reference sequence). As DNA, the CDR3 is TGTGCCAGCAGTGAAAGAGTAGGGGGAGGGAACACTGAAGCTTTCTTT. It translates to CASSERVGGGNTEAFF.

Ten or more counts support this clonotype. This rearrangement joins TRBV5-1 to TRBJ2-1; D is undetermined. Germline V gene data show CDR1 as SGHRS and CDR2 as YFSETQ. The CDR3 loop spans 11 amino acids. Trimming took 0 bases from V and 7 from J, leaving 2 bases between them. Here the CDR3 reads CASSLENEQFF. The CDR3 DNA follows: TGCGCCAGCAGCTTGGAGAATGAGCAGTTCTTC.

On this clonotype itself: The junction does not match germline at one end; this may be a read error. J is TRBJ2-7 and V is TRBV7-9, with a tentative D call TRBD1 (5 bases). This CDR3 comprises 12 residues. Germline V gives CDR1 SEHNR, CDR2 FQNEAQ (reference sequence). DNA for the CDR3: TGTGCCGGCAGCAGTCGACAGACCGAGCAGTACTTC. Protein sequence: CAGSSRQTEQYF.

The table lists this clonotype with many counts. CDR3 protein: CASSRTSGPAEQYF. Written as DNA, the CDR3 is TGTGCCAGCAGTCGGACGAGCGGCCCAGCCGAGCAGTACTTC. This sequence joins TRBV5-5 and TRBJ2-7; possibly TRBD2 for D (5 bases). The V end lost 5 bases, the J end lost 6 bases, and 18 bases lay between the germline ends. Per germline, CDR1 SGHKS and CDR2 YYEKEE (reference sequence). The CDR3 consists of 14 residues.

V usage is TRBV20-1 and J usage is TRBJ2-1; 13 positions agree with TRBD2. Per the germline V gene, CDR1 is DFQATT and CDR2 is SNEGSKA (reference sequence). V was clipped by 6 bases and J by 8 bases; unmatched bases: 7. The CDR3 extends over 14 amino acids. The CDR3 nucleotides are TGCAGTGCACCACTAGCGGGAGGGAGGCATGAGCAGTTCTTC. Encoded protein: CSAPLAGGRHEQFF.

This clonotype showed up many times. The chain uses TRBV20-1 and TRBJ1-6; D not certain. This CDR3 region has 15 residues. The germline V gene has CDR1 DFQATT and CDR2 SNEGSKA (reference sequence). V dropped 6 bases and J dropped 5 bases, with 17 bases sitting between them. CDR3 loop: CSATVDNRDNSPLHF. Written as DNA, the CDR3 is TGCAGTGCAACAGTTGACAACCGAGATAATTCACCCCTCCACTTT.

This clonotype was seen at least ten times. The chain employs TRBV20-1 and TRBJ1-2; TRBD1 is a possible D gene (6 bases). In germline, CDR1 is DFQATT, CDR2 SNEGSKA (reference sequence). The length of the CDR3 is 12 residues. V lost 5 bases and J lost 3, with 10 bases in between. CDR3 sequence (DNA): TGCAGTGCTTGGACAGAAGACTATGGCTACACCTTC. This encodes CSAWTEDYGYTF.

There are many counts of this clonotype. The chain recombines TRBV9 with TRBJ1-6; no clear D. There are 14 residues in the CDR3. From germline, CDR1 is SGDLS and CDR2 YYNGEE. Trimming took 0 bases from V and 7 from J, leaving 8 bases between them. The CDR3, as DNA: TGTGCCAGCAGCGTAGTTGGGGAAAATTCACCCCTCCACTTT. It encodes CASSVVGENSPLHF.

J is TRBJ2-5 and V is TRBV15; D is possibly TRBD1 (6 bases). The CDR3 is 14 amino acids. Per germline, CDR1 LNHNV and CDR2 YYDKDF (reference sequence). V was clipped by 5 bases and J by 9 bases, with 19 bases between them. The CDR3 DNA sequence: TGTGCCACCAGCGGGCGATACAGGGATCAGCCCCAGTACTTC. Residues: CATSGRYRDQPQYF.

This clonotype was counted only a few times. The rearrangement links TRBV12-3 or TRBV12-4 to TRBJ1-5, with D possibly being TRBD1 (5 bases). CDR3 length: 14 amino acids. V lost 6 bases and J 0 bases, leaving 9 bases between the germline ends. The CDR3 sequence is CASSRVYSNQPQHF. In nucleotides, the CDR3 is TGTGCCAGCAGCAGGGTCTATAGCAATCAGCCCCAGCATTTT.

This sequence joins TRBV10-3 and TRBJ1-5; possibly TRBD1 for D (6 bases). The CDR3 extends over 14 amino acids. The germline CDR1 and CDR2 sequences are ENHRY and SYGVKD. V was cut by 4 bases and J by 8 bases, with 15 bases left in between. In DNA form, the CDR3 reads TGTGCCATCAGTGGCAACAGGGAGGGAAAGCCCCAGCATTTT. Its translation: CAISGNREGKPQHF.

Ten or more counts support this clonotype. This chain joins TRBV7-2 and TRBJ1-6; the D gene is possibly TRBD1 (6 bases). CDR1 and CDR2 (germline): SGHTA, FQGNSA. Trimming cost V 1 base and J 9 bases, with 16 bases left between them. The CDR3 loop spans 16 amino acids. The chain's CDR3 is CASSLERGGQASPLHF. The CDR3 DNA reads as TGTGCCAGCAGCTTAGAAAGGGGGGGACAAGCTTCACCCCTCCACTTT. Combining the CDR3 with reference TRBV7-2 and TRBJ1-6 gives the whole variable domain GAGVSQSPSNKVTEKGKDVELRCDPISGHTALYWYRQSLGQGLEFLIYFQGNSAPDKSGLPSDRFSAERTGGSVSTLTIQRTQQEDSAVYLCASSLERGGQASPLHFGNGTRLTVT.

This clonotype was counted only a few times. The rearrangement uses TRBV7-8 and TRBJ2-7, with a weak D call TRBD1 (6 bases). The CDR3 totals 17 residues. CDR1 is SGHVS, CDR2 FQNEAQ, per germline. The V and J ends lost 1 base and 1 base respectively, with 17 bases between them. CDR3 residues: CASSLDRQVYSSYEQYF. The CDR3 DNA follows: TGTGCCAGCAGCTTAGACCGACAGGTCTACTCTTCCTACGAGCAGTACTTC.

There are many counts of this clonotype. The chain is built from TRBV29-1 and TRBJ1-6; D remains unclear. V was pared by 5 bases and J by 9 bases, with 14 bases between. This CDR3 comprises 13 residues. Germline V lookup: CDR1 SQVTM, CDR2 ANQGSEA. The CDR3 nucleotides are TGCAGCGTTAGGGATAGGATCGGTTCACCCCTCCACTTT. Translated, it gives CSVRDRIGSPLHF.

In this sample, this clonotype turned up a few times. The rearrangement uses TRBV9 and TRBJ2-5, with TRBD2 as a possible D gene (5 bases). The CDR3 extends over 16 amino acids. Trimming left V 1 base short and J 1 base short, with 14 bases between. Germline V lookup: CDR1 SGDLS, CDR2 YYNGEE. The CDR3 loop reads CASSVSEAEFQETQYF. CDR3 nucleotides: TGTGCCAGCAGCGTATCGGAGGCGGAGTTCCAAGAGACCCAGTACTTC.

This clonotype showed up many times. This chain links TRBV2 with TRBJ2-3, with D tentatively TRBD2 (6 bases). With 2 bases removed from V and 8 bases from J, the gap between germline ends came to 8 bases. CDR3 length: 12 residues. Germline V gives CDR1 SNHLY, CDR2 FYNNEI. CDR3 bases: TGTGCCAGCAGTGAAAGGCGGGGTACGCAGTATTTT. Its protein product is CASSERRGTQYF.